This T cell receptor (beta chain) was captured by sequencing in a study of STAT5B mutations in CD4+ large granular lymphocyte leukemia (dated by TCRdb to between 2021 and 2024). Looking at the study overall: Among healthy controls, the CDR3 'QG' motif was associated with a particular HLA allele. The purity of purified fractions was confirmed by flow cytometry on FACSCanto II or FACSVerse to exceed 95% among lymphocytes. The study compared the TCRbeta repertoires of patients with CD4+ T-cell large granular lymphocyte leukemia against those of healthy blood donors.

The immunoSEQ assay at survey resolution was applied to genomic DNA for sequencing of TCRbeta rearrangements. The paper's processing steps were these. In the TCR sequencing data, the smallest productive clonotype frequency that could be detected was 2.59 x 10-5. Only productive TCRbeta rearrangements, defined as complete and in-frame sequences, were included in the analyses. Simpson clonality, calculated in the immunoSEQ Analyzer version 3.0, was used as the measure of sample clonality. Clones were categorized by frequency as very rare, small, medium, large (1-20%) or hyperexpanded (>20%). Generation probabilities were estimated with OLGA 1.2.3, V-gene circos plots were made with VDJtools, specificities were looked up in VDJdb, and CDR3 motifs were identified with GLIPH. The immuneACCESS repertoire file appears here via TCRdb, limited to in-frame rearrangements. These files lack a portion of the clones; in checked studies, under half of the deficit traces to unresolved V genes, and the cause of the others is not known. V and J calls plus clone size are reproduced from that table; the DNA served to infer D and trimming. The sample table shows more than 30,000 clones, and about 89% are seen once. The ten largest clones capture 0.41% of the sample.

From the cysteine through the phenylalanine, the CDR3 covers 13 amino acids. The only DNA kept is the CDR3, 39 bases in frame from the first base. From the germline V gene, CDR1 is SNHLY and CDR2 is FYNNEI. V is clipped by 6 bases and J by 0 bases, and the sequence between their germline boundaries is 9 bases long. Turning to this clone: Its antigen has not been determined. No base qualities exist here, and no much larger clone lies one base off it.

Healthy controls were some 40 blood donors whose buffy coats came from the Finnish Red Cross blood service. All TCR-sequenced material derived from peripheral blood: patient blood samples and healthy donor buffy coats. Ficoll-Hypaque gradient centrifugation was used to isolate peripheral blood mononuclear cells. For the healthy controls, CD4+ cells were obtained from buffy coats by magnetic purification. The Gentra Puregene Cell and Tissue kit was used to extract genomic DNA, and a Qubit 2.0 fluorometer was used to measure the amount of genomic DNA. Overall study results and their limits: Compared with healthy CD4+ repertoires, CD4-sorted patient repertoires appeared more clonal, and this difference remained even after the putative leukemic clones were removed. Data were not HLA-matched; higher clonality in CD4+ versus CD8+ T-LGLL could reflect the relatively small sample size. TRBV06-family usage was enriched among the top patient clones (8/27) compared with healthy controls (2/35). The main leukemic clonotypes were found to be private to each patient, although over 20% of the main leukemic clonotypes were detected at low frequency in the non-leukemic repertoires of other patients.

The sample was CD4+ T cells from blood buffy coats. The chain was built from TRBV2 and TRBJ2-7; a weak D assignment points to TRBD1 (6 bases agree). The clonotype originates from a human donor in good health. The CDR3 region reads CASRRDTSYEQYF. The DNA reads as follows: TGTGCCAGCAGGAGGGACACCTCCTACGAGCAGTACTTC.